The 28 T cell receptor beta chains reported below all come from one sample, sequenced in a study of graft-versus-host responses after intestinal transplantation. Sequencing was performed with immunoSEQ multiplex PCR; in TCRdb, only in-frame clones are kept and a portion is missing. This table has roughly 97,000 clones, about 93% appearing once. Sequences were derived from PBMCs, sampled about 460 days after intestinal transplant. The receptors originated from a human patient who received an intestinal transplant, so some T cells may come from the graft donor.

The V and J genes are TRBV5-8 and TRBJ1-3, with D maybe TRBD1 (5 bases). Trimming left V 0 bases short and J 4 bases short, with 11 bases between. Germline V gene sequence: CDR1 SGHTS, CDR2 YDEGEE. The CDR3 runs 15 residues. The chain's CDR3 is CASSLARGGGNTIYF. Here the CDR3 DNA reads TGTGCCAGCAGCTTGGCGCGCGGGGGAGGAAACACCATATATTTT.

The gene calls are TRBV25-1 and TRBJ2-1, with D possibly matching TRBD2 (5 bases). The germline V gene has CDR1 MGHDK and CDR2 SYGVNS. This CDR3 region has 14 residues. V was clipped by 2 bases and J by 7 bases, with 12 bases between them. This CDR3 is CASSEGGTRNEQFF. CDR3 in DNA: TGTGCCAGCAGTGAAGGAGGTACTCGGAATGAGCAGTTCTTC.

This clone was seen once. A junction end diverges from the germline sequence, so it may reflect a read error. The chain has TRBV20-1 and TRBJ1-1; D gene unclear. There are 10 residues in the CDR3. The V gene's germline CDR1 is DFQATT and CDR2 SNEGSKA (reference sequence). The CDR3 reads CSASGPPLCF. The CDR3 coding sequence is TGCAGTGCTAGCGGCCCCCCCCTTTGCTTT.

The V call is TRBV9, the J call TRBJ2-2; 9 bases fit TRBD2. The germline V gene has CDR1 SGDLS and CDR2 YYNGEE. The CDR3 has 18 residues. The V segment lost 4 bases and the J segment 0 bases; nucleotides outside the gene matches: 10. CDR3: CASSPRLAGPANTGELFF. CDR3 coding DNA: TGTGCCAGCAGCCCCAGGCTAGCGGGGCCCGCGAACACCGGGGAGCTGTTTTTT.

The gene calls are TRBV4-1 and TRBJ1-5; D is unresolved. CDR3 length equals 15 residues. Per germline, CDR1 MGHRA and CDR2 YSYEKL. With 0 bases removed from V and 5 bases from J, the gap between germline ends came to 11 bases. DNA of the CDR3: TGCGCCAGCAGCCAAGAGCGGGGAGCCCATCAGCCCCAGCATTTT. It yields the protein CASSQERGAHQPQHF.

This clone was recorded once. This chain uses TRBV5-1 with TRBJ1-1; a weak D match, TRBD1 (5 bases). CDR3 size: 14 residues. Germline V gives CDR1 SGHRS, CDR2 YFSETQ. Between the trimmed V and J ends, which lost 0 bases and 0 bases, there was a span of 6 bases. CDR3 amino acids: CASSLGGMNTEAFF. As DNA, the CDR3 is TGCGCCAGCAGCTTGGGGGGGATGAACACTGAAGCTTTCTTT.

The V call is TRBV2, the J call TRBJ2-7; D is ambiguous. CDR1 and CDR2 from the germline V gene are SNHLY and FYNNEI. The V end lost 3 bases, the J end lost 2 bases, and 11 bases lay between the germline ends. The CDR3 loop spans 14 amino acids. The CDR3 sequence is CASSDGDSPYEQYF. As DNA, the CDR3 is TGTGCCAGCAGTGATGGGGATTCTCCCTACGAGCAGTACTTC.

This rearrangement joins TRBV7-9 to TRBJ1-1; D gene ambiguous. CDR1 is SEHNR and CDR2 is FQNEAQ in the germline V gene (reference sequence). CDR3 length: 15 residues. V was pared by 1 base and J by 1 base, with 10 bases between. The CDR3 sequence is CASSLVGKPNTEAFF. The CDR3 bases are TGTGCCAGCAGCTTAGTGGGCAAACCGAACACTGAAGCTTTCTTT. The full variable domain, in which reference TRBV7-9 and TRBJ1-1 provide the parts outside the CDR3, is DTGVSQNPRHKITKRGQNVTFRCDPISEHNRLYWYRQTLGQGPEFLTYFQNEAQLEKSRLLSDRFSAERPKGSFSTLEIQRTEQGDSAMYLCASSLVGKPNTEAFFGQGTRLTVV.

The chain is built from TRBV7-9 and TRBJ2-2, with 8 bases identical to TRBD2. With V trimmed by 4 bases and J by 2 bases, 0 bases remained unmatched. The CDR3 spans 14 residues. Looked up from germline, CDR1 is SEHNR and CDR2 is FQNEAQ (reference sequence). For the CDR3, the DNA is TGTGCCAGCAGCTGGACTAGCAACACCGGGGAGCTGTTTTTT. The encoded protein is CASSWTSNTGELFF.

The chain combines TRBV27 with TRBJ1-5, with D uncertain. The V gene's germline CDR1 is MNHEY and CDR2 SMNVEV (reference sequence). This CDR3 region has 17 residues. V lost 3 bases to trimming and J lost 0 bases, with 15 bases between them. CDR3 sequence reads: CASSFVGRTYSNQPQHF. Written as DNA, the CDR3 is TGTGCCAGCAGTTTTGTCGGGCGGACTTATAGCAATCAGCCCCAGCATTTT.

V and J are TRBV27 and TRBJ2-7, with 8 nucleotides matching TRBD1. The CDR3 is 15 residues long. Germline CDR1 reads MNHEY; CDR2 reads SMNVEV (reference sequence). V gave up 5 bases and J gave up 5 bases; unmatched junction bases: 11. CDR3 loop: CASSPRQGTVNEQYF. The CDR3 region has the DNA TGTGCCAGCAGTCCCCGACAGGGGACAGTCAACGAGCAGTACTTC.

The chain couples TRBV6-6 to TRBJ1-2, with a tentative D call TRBD1 (6 bases). Per germline, CDR1 MNHNY and CDR2 SVGAGI (reference sequence). The CDR3 runs 14 residues. Deletions cut 7 bases from V and 7 bases from J, with 19 bases between. CDR3 in DNA: TGTGCCAGCATCGGAGCAGGGGTAGGCGGTGGCTACACCTTC. Its protein is CASIGAGVGGGYTF.

The chain joins TRBV7-6 to TRBJ2-1; D not resolved. Germline CDR1 is SGHVS and CDR2 is FNYEAQ. Trimming cost V 1 base and J 8 bases, with 18 bases left between them. The CDR3 has 16 residues. The CDR3 sequence: CASSLEVPHKGHEQFF. The CDR3 DNA reads TGTGCCAGCAGCTTAGAGGTCCCTCACAAGGGCCATGAGCAGTTCTTC.

J is TRBJ2-6 and V is TRBV18; 8 positions match TRBD1. From germline, CDR1 is KGHSH and CDR2 LQKENI. J lost 3 bases, V lost 3 bases, and 4 bases had no gene match. The CDR3 covers 16 residues. The CDR3 loop reads CASSPRQGSGANVLTF. Written as DNA, the CDR3 is TGTGCCAGCTCACCGAGACAGGGGAGTGGGGCCAACGTCCTGACTTTC.

The rearrangement uses TRBV13 and TRBJ1-6; D call uncertain. Germline V lookup: CDR1 PRHDT, CDR2 FYEKMQ (reference sequence). The CDR3 is made up of 17 amino acids. Deletions cut 1 base from V and 0 bases from J, with 10 bases between. The CDR3 coding sequence is TGTGCCAGCAGCTTAGAGGTGGGGAGCTCCTATAATTCACCCCTCCACTTT. Its translation is CASSLEVGSSYNSPLHF.

V usage is TRBV2 and J usage is TRBJ1-5; a weak D match, TRBD1 (6 bases). CDR3 size: 14 residues. Deletions cut 10 bases from V and 6 bases from J, with 19 bases between. The germline CDR1 and CDR2 sequences are SNHLY and FYNNEI. In DNA form, the CDR3 reads TGTGCCATATGGAAGGGGGGGGAGTTTCAGCCCCAGCATTTT. Translated: CAIWKGGEFQPQHF.

This chain connects TRBV6-5 to TRBJ1-1; D is unclear. CDR1 MNHEY and CDR2 SVGAGI come from the germline V gene. The CDR3 sequence is 13 residues long. Deletions cut 8 bases from V and 2 bases from J, with 12 bases between. This CDR3 reads CASWNVGNTEAFF. In DNA form, the CDR3 reads TGTGCCAGCTGGAACGTCGGCAACACTGAAGCTTTCTTT.

This clone appeared once. The CDR3: CASSSSTGGQLFF. CDR3 bases: TGTGCCAGCAGCTCATCGACAGGTGGGCAACTGTTTTTT. The rearrangement uses TRBV5-5 and TRBJ1-4, with a tentative D call TRBD1 (6 bases). The CDR3 spans 13 residues. Deletions cut 3 bases from V and 12 bases from J, with 15 bases between. The germline CDR1 and CDR2 sequences are SGHKS and YYEKEE (reference sequence). The whole variable domain, remainder taken from reference TRBV5-5 and TRBJ1-4, is DAGVTQSPTHLIKTRGQQVTLRCSPISGHKSVSWYQQVLGQGPQFIFQYYEKEERGRGNFPDRFSARQFPNYSSELNVNALLLGDSALYLCASSSSTGGQLFFGSGTQLSVL.

The chain couples TRBV6-5 to TRBJ2-5; 8 bases line up with TRBD1. The tail of the sequence fits TRBJ2-7 better, so the J call may be wrong. Germline CDR1 is MNHEY and CDR2 is SVGAGI. CDR3 length: 14 amino acids. The CDR3 reads CASSSGQGTYEQYF. The CDR3 coding sequence is TGTGCCAGCAGCTCCGGACAGGGAACCTACGAGCAGTACTTC.

This clone was found once. This sample includes further DNA sequences coding for the same CDR3. The chain couples TRBV5-1 to TRBJ2-3; D unresolved. Trimming removed 0 bases at V and 6 bases at J, with 5 bases between. CDR3 length: 12 amino acids. From germline, CDR1 is SGHRS and CDR2 YFSETQ. CDR3 amino acids: CASSLGGDTQYF. The DNA of the CDR3 is TGCGCCAGCAGCTTGGGTGGTGATACGCAGTATTTT.

This clone was observed a single time. The CDR3 DNA is TGTGCCAGCAGTGAGAAGGGACAGCGGGGGAGATTCACAGATACGCAGTATTTT. Its translation: CASSEKGQRGRFTDTQYF. This chain uses TRBV2 with TRBJ2-3; tentative D call: TRBD2 (8 bases). Trimming shortened V by 3 bases and J by 2 bases, and 21 bases separated the two germline ends. Germline V gives CDR1 SNHLY, CDR2 FYNNEI. CDR3 length equals 18 residues.

This clone was detected only a few times. The gene calls are TRBV2 and TRBJ2-6; D unresolved. The CDR3 loop spans 16 amino acids. V lost 5 bases and J lost 0, with 11 bases in between. Per germline, CDR1 SNHLY and CDR2 FYNNEI. CDR3 sequence (DNA): TGTGCCAGCAGTAAAACCCCAAACTCTGGGGCCAACGTCCTGACTTTC. This sequence encodes CASSKTPNSGANVLTF.

The chain recombines TRBV27 with TRBJ2-3, with 9 bases fitting TRBD1. The germline CDR1 and CDR2 sequences are MNHEY and SMNVEV (reference sequence). V dropped 4 bases and J dropped 6; count of bases not matched to a gene: 5. This CDR3 spans 14 amino acids. This CDR3 is CASSWTGAADTQYF. The CDR3 coding sequence is TGTGCCAGCAGTTGGACAGGGGCGGCCGATACGCAGTATTTT.

Here the CDR3 reads CASSIDPGSTEAFF. As DNA, the CDR3 is TGTGCCAGTAGTATAGATCCGGGGAGCACTGAAGCTTTCTTT. The V and J genes are TRBV19 and TRBJ1-1; D unclear. Trimming took 0 bases from V and 4 from J, leaving 9 bases between them. Germline CDR1 LNHDA, CDR2 SQIVND (reference sequence). The CDR3 extends over 14 amino acids.

This chain connects TRBV19 to TRBJ1-1; no definite D call. The V gene's germline CDR1 is LNHDA and CDR2 SQIVND (reference sequence). This CDR3 has 12 residues. Trimming pared 3 bases from V and 5 bases from J, leaving 7 bases between. The CDR3 DNA reads as TGTGCCAGTAGTATTCTCGGTACTGAAGCTTTCTTT. Translated: CASSILGTEAFF.

The rearrangement uses TRBV7-8 and TRBJ2-3, with 8 bases aligning to TRBD2. The germline V gene encodes CDR1 SGHVS and CDR2 FQNEAQ. The CDR3 runs to 15 residues. Trimming removed 3 bases from V and 1 base from J; junction bases left unmatched: 3. Written as DNA, the CDR3 is TGTGCCAGCAGCTTCGGGGGGGGCGGCACAGATACGCAGTATTTT. It translates to CASSFGGGGTDTQYF.

The rearrangement joins TRBV27 to TRBJ2-5, with TRBD1 matching over 11 bases. This CDR3 has 16 amino acids. CDR1 and CDR2 (germline): MNHEY, SMNVEV (reference sequence). Trimming at V came to 3 bases and at J to 5 bases, leaving 8 bases not matched to a gene. This CDR3 reads CASSFTGTGGAETQYF. The DNA of the CDR3 is TGTGCCAGCAGTTTTACCGGGACAGGGGGGGCCGAGACCCAGTACTTC.

The chain joins TRBV11-2 to TRBJ1-5, with D uncertain. This CDR3 is built from 14 residues. Germline-derived CDR1 and CDR2 are SGHAT and FQNNGV. Trimming shortened V by 5 bases and J by 3 bases, and 11 bases separated the two germline ends. CDR3: CASSAGGSNQPQHF. CDR3 coding DNA: TGTGCCAGCAGCGCCGGTGGTTCCAATCAGCCCCAGCATTTT.